The rows below give T cell receptor beta chains drawn from one sample of a study of blood T cells in healthy people across ages. MiXCR was run by TCRdb on the 5' RACE reads, yielding one entry per CDR3 protein. The table includes over 1,300,000 distinct CDR3 sequences, approximately 59% detected once. The material sequenced was blood. These receptors were taken from a man aged 18-30 years in good health. Both conserved end residues are part of each CDR3.

J gene: TRBJ2-7; V gene: TRBV29-1; CDR3 protein: CSVEGGGDYEQYF
J gene: TRBJ1-5; V gene: TRBV28; CDR3 protein: CASSHDRELQPQHF
J gene: TRBJ2-5; V gene: TRBV28; CDR3 protein: CASSLEDRTQYF
J gene: TRBJ1-2; V gene: TRBV4-1; CDR3 protein: CASSQGGQVEGYTF
J gene: TRBJ2-3; V gene: TRBV4-1; CDR3 protein: CASSPRLAGGGDTQYF
J gene: -; V gene: TRBV20-1; CDR3 protein: CSARPPASGYEQYF
J gene: TRBJ1-2; V gene: TRBV5-1; CDR3 protein: CASSLGQGRGHTF
J gene: TRBJ2-7; V gene: TRBV7-2; CDR3 protein: CASSFRAGPPYEQYF
J gene: TRBJ1-2; V gene: TRBV20-1; CDR3 protein: CSAGGQNYGYTF
J gene: TRBJ1-2; V gene: TRBV6-5; CDR3 protein: CASSYGTGTNYGYTF
J gene: TRBJ1-1; V gene: TRBV9; CDR3 protein: CASSASNTEAFF
J gene: TRBJ2-1; V gene: TRBV27; CDR3 protein: CASSLTEGPYNEQFF
J gene: TRBJ1-1; V gene: TRBV11-2; CDR3 protein: CASSSRHRDRAAEAFF
J gene: TRBJ1-4; V gene: TRBV6-1; CDR3 protein: CASSELRGGRRLFF
J gene: TRBJ2-5; V gene: TRBV4-2; CDR3 protein: CASSQVRAGHNQETQYF
J gene: TRBJ1-3; V gene: TRBV20-1; CDR3 protein: CSASPPGRDSGNTIYF
J gene: TRBJ2-1; V gene: TRBV20-1; CDR3 protein: CSTQAHTVNEQFF
J gene: TRBJ1-5; V gene: TRBV29-1; CDR3 protein: CSVGEGKPQHF
J gene: TRBJ1-2; V gene: TRBV29-1; CDR3 protein: CSVGEGYNYGYTF
J gene: TRBJ2-7; V gene: TRBV11-2; CDR3 protein: CASGAVDRYEQYF
J gene: TRBJ2-3; V gene: TRBV20-1; CDR3 protein: CSALKISTDTQYF
J gene: TRBJ2-1; V gene: TRBV12-3/TRBV12-4; CDR3 protein: CASSPEGDNEQFF